This T cell receptor beta chain originates from a study of monozygotic twins with inflammatory bowel disease. CDR1 MNHEY and CDR2 SVGAGI come from the germline V gene. This CDR3 has 16 residues. After re-calling the 5' RACE reads, TCRdb lists one entry per CDR3 protein, DNA absent. This repertoire comprises about 440,000 distinct CDR3 sequences; its ten largest clones make up roughly 2.3%. Sequenced sample: blood. The sequence was obtained from a human donor with ulcerative colitis or Crohn's disease, or a healthy co-twin of an affected twin (not recorded which). The V gene is TRBV6-5, the J gene TRBJ2-7; TCRdb outputs TRBD1, but without DNA this stays unchecked. The CDR3 sequence: CASSYSKGQGSYEQYF.